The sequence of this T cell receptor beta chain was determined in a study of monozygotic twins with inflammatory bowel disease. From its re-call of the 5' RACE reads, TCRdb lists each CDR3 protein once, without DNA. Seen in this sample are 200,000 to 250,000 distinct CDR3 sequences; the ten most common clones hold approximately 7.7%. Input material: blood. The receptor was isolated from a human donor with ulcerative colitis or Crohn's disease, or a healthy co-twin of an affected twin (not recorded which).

The chain's CDR3 is CASSYDPSRKQFF. The genes are TRBV6-2 or TRBV6-3 and TRBJ2-1; TCRdb designates TRBD2, a call that cannot be tested without DNA. CDR3 length: 13 amino acids. CDR1 MNHEY and CDR2 SVGEGT come from the germline V gene.